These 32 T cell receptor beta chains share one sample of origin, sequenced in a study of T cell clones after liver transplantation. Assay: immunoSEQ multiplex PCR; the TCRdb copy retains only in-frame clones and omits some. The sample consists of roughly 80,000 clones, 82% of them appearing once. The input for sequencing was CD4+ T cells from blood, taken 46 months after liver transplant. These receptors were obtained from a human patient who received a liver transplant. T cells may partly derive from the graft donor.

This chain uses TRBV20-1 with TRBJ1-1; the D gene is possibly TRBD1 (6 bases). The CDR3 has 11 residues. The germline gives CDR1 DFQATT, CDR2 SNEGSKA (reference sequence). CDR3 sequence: CTGGLNTEAFF. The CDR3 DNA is TGCACCGGGGGCCTGAACACTGAAGCTTTCTTT.

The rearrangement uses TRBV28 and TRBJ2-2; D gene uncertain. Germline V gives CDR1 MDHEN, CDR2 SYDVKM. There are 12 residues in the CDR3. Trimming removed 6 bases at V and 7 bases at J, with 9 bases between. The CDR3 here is CASSLGVGELFF. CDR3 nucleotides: TGTGCCAGCAGCCTCGGCGTCGGGGAGCTGTTTTTT.

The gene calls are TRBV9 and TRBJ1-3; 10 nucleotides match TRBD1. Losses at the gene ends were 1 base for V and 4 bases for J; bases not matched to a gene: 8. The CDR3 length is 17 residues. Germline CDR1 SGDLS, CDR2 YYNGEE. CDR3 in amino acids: CASSVTTGTGVGNTIYF. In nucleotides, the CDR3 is TGTGCCAGCAGCGTAACAACCGGGACAGGGGTCGGAAACACCATATATTTT.

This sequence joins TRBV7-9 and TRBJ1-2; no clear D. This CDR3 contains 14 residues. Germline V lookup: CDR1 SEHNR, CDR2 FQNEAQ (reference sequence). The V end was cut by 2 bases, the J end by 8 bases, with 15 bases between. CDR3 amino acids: CASSLQAASWGYTF. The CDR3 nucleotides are TGTGCCAGCAGCTTACAGGCAGCATCTTGGGGCTACACCTTC.

This chain's CDR3 is CASSSNQVFGYTF. The CDR3 DNA follows: TGTGCCAGCAGCTCGAACCAGGTTTTTGGCTACACCTTC. V and J are TRBV7-4 and TRBJ1-2; D not certain. Germline V gene data show CDR1 as SGHVT and CDR2 as SQSDAQ. V was clipped by 4 bases and J by 7 bases, with 13 bases between them. The CDR3 totals 13 residues. The full variable domain, with the rest looked up from reference TRBV7-4 and TRBJ1-2, is GAGVSQSPRYKVAKRGRDVALRCDSISGHVTLYWYRQTLGQGSEVLTYSQSDAQRDKSGRPSGRFSAERPERSVSTLKIQRTEQGDSAVYLCASSSNQVFGYTFGSGTRLTVV.

The CDR3 is CASSLGPNQPQHF. CDR3 DNA sequence: TGCGCCAGCAGCCTCGGACCGAATCAGCCCCAGCATTTT. The chain joins TRBV5-1 to TRBJ1-5; D is ambiguous. V was pared by 4 bases and J by 4 bases, with 9 bases between. CDR1 and CDR2 from the germline V gene are SGHRS and YFSETQ. This CDR3 comprises 13 residues.

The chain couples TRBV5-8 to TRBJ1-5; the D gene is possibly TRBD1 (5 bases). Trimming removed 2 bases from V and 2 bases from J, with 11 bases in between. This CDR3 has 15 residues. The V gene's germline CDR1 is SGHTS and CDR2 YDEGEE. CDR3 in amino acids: CASSLLGAGNQPQHF. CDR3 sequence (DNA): TGTGCCAGCAGCTTATTAGGGGCTGGCAATCAGCCCCAGCATTTT.

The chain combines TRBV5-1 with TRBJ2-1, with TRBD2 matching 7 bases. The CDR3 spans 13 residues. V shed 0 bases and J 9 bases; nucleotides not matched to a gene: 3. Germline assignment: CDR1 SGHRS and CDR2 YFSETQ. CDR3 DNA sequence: TGCGCCAGCAGCTTGGAGAGCGGGACTGAGCAGTTCTTC. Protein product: CASSLESGTEQFF.

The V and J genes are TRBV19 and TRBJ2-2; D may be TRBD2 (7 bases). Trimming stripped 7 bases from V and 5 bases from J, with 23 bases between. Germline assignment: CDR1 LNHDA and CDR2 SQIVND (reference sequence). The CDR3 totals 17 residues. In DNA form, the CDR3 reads TGTGCCAGTAACCCCTATGGGGGGGGGCAGAAAACCGGGGAGCTGTTTTTT. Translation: CASNPYGGGQKTGELFF.

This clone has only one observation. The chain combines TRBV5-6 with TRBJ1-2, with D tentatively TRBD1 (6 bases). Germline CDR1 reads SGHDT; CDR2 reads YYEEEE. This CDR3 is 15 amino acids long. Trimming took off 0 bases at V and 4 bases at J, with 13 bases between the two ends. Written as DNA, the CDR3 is TGTGCCAGCAGCTTGGCAGGGGCCGGTATCTATGGCTACACCTTC. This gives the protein CASSLAGAGIYGYTF.

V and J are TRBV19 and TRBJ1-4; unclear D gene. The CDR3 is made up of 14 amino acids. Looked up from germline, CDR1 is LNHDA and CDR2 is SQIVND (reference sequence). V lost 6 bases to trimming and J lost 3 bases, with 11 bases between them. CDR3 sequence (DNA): TGTGCCAGTAGAAGTGGGTACCCTAATGAAAAACTGTTTTTT. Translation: CASRSGYPNEKLFF.

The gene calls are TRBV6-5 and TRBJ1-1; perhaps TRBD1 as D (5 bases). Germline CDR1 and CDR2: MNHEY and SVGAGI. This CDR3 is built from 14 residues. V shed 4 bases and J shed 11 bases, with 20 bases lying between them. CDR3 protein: CASSLSPGKVDAFF. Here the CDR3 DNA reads TGTGCCAGCAGTTTGTCTCCAGGGAAGGTTGACGCTTTCTTT.

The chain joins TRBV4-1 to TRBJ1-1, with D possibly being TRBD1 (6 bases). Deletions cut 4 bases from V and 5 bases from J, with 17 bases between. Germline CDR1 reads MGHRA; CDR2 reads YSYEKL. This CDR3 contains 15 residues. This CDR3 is CASSPAGGGGTEAFF. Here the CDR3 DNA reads TGCGCCAGCAGCCCCGCGGGTGGAGGGGGGACTGAAGCTTTCTTT.

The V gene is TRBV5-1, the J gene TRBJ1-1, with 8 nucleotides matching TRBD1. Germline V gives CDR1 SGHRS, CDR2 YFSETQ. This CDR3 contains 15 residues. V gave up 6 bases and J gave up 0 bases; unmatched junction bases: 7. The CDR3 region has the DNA TGCGCCAGCACCGGACAGGGAGGGATGAACACTGAAGCTTTCTTT. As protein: CASTGQGGMNTEAFF.

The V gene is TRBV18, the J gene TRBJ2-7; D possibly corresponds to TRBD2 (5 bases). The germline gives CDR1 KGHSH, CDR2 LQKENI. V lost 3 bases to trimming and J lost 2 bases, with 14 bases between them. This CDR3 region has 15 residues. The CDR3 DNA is TGTGCCAGCTCACCGAGGGCGACGGGAACCTACGAGCAGTACTTC. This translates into CASSPRATGTYEQYF.

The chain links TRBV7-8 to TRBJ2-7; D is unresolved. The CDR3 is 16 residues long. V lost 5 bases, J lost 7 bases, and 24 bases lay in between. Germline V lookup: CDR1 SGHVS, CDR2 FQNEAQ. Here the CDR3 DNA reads TGTGCCAGCAGCGACACTACATCGACCGTACTTCAGGAGCAGTACTTC. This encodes CASSDTTSTVLQEQYF.

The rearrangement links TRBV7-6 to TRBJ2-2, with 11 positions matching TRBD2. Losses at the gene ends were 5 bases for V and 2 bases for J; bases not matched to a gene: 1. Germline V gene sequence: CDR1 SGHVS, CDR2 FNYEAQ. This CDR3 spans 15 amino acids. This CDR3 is CASSGTSGNTGELFF. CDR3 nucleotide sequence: TGTGCCAGCAGCGGGACTAGCGGTAACACCGGGGAGCTGTTTTTT.

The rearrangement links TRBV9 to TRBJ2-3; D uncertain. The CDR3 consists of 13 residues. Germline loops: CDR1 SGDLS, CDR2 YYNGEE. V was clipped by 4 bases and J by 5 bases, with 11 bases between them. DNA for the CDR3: TGTGCCAGCAGCACACGACTGGTAGATACGCAGTATTTT. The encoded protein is CASSTRLVDTQYF.

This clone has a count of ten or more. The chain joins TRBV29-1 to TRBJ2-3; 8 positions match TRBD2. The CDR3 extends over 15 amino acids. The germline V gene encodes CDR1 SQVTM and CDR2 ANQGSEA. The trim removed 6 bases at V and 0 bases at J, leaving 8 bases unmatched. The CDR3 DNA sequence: TGCAGCGTCGTTTTAGCGGGGCCCAGCACAGATACGCAGTATTTT. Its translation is CSVVLAGPSTDTQYF.

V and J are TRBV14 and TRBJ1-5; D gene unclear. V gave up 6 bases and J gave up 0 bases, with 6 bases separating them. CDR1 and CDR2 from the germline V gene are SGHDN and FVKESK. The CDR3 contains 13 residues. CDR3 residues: CASSQNSNQPQHF. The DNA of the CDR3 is TGTGCCAGCAGTCAGAATAGCAATCAGCCCCAGCATTTT.

CDR3 sequence reads: CASSLGGGRHPSSYNEQFF. The CDR3 nucleotides read TGTGCCAGCAGCTTAGGAGGTGGACGCCACCCGAGCTCCTACAATGAGCAGTTCTTC. V and J are TRBV7-9 and TRBJ2-1; D gene unclear. The V end was cut by 1 base, the J end by 0 bases, with 19 bases between. The CDR3 covers 19 residues. The germline V gene encodes CDR1 SEHNR and CDR2 FQNEAQ (reference sequence).

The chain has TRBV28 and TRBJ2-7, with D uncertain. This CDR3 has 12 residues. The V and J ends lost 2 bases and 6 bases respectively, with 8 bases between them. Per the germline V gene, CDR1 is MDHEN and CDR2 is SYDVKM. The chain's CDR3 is CASSLTSSEQYF. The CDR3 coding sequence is TGTGCCAGCAGTTTAACCTCAAGCGAGCAGTACTTC.

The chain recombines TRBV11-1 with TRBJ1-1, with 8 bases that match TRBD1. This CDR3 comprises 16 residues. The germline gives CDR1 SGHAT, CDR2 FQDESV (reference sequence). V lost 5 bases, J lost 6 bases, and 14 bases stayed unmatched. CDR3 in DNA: TGTGCCAGCAGCCCTCCCGGGACAGGTCTCTCGGCTGAAGCTTTCTTT. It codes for CASSPPGTGLSAEAFF.

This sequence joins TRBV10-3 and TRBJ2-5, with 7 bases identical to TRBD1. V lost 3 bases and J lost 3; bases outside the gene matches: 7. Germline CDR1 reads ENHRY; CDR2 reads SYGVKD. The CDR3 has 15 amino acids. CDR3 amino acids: CAISETGTAKETQYF. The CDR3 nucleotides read TGTGCCATCAGTGAAACCGGGACAGCTAAAGAGACCCAGTACTTC.

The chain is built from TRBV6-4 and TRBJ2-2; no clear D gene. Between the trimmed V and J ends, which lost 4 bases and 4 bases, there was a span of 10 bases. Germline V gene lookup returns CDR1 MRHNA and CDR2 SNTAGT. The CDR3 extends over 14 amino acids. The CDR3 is CASSADLTTGELFF. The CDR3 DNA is TGTGCCAGCAGTGCTGACCTGACCACCGGGGAGCTGTTTTTT.

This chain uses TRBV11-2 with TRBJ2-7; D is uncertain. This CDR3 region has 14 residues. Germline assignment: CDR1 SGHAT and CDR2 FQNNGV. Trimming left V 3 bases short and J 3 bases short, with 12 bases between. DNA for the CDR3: TGTGCCAGCAGCTTCCAGGCCACTATCTACGAGCAGTACTTC. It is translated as CASSFQATIYEQYF.

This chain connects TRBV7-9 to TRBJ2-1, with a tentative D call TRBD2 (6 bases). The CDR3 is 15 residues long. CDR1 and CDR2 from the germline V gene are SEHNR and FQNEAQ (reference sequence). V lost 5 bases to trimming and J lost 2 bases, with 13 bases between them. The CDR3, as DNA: TGTGCCAGCAGCCGGGGGAGCGGCGCCTACAATGAGCAGTTCTTC. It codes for CASSRGSGAYNEQFF.

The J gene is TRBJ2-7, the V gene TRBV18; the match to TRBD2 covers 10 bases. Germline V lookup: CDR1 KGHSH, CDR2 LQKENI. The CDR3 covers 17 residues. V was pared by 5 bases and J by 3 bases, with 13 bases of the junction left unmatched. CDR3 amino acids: CASSSLASGSGNYEQYF. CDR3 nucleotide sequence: TGTGCCAGCTCATCATTGGCTAGCGGGAGCGGTAACTACGAGCAGTACTTC.

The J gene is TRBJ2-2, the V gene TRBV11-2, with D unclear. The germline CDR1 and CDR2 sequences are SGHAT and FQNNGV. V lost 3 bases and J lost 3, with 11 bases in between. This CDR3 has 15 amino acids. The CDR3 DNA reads TGTGCCAGCAGCTTGGGTAACCTTTACACCGGGGAGCTGTTTTTT. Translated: CASSLGNLYTGELFF. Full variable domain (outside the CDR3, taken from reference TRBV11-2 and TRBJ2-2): EAGVAQSPRYKIIEKRQSVAFWCNPISGHATLYWYQQILGQGPKLLIQFQNNGVVDDSQLPKDRFSAERLKGVDSTLKIQPAKLEDSAVYLCASSLGNLYTGELFFGEGSRLTVL.

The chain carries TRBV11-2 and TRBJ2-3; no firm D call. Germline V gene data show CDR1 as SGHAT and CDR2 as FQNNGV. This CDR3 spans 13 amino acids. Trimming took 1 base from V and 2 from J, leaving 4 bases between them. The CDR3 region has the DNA TGTGCCAGCAGCTTAGGAGTCACAGATACGCAGTATTTT. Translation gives CASSLGVTDTQYF.

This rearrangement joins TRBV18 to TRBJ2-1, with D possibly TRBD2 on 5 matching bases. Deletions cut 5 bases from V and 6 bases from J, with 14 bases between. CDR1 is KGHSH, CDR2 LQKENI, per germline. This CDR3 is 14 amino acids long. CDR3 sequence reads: CASSVGSGINEQFF. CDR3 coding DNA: TGTGCCAGCTCAGTTGGCAGCGGAATCAATGAGCAGTTCTTC.

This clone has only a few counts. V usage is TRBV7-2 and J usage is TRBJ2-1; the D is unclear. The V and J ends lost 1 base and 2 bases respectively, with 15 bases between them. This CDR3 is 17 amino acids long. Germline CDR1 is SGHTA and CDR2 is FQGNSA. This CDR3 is CASSLGSAQLTYNEQFF. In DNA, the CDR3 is TGTGCCAGCAGCTTAGGTTCAGCCCAATTGACCTACAATGAGCAGTTCTTC. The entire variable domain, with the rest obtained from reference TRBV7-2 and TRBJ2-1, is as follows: GAGVSQSPSNKVTEKGKDVELRCDPISGHTALYWYRQSLGQGLEFLIYFQGNSAPDKSGLPSDRFSAERTGGSVSTLTIQRTQQEDSAVYLCASSLGSAQLTYNEQFFGPGTRLTVL.